The 16 T cell receptor beta chains below all came from one sample that was sequenced in a study of cytomegalovirus exposure and HLA in healthy donors. The table came from immunoSEQ multiplex PCR; TCRdb's copy has only in-frame clones and leaves some out. The sample has more than 150,000 clones, roughly 80% seen once; the top ten hold approximately 2.9%. Sample: PBMCs. The receptors were gathered from a woman aged 18-30 years in good health and CMV-seropositive.

This clone appeared a few times. V usage is TRBV11-3 and J usage is TRBJ1-4; no clear D. CDR3 length: 13 amino acids. V was shortened by 4 bases and J by 0 bases, with 3 bases between the two germline ends. In germline, CDR1 is SGHNT, CDR2 YENEEA. CDR3 region: CASSSATNEKLFF. The DNA of the CDR3 is TGTGCCAGCAGCTCCGCAACTAATGAAAAACTGTTTTTT.

The table lists this clone with a few counts. V gene TRBV27 combines with J gene TRBJ1-1; no clear D gene. The CDR3 covers 15 residues. CDR1 MNHEY and CDR2 SMNVEV come from the germline V gene (reference sequence). V dropped 4 bases and J dropped 4 bases, with 16 bases sitting between them. The CDR3 DNA reads as TGTGCCAGCAGTTCCCCGGGGTTAGTTGGCACTGAAGCTTTCTTT. This translates into CASSSPGLVGTEAFF.

The genes are TRBV19 and TRBJ1-5; D remains unclear. Germline V gives CDR1 LNHDA, CDR2 SQIVND (reference sequence). This CDR3 is 15 amino acids long. Trimming removed 5 bases from V and 2 bases from J, with 13 bases in between. The CDR3 DNA follows: TGTGCCAGTAGTCATGATAGGAGTGGCAATCAGCCCCAGCATTTT. Translating gives CASSHDRSGNQPQHF.

The chain carries TRBV5-4 and TRBJ1-2; D may be TRBD1 (6 bases). V was cut by 3 bases and J by 2 bases, with 11 bases left in between. This CDR3 has 14 residues. Germline lookup yields CDR1 SGHNT and CDR2 YYREEE (reference sequence). For the CDR3, the DNA is TGTGCCAGCAGCTCCCAGGGGCGGAACTATGGCTACACCTTC. It is translated as CASSSQGRNYGYTF.

The J gene is TRBJ1-5, the V gene TRBV18; unclear D gene. The germline V gene has CDR1 KGHSH and CDR2 LQKENI. Trimming stripped 3 bases from V and 0 bases from J, with 3 bases between. There are 13 residues in the CDR3. The DNA for the CDR3 is TGTGCCAGCTCACCCCATAGCAATCAGCCCCAGCATTTT. Translated: CASSPHSNQPQHF.

The chain carries TRBV28 and TRBJ2-3, with no clear D. This CDR3 comprises 14 residues. The germline CDR1 and CDR2 sequences are MDHEN and SYDVKM. The V gene lost 2 bases and the J gene lost 2 bases, with 8 bases spanning the gap. The CDR3 reads CASSLRRNTDTQYF. The CDR3, as DNA: TGTGCCAGCAGTTTACGGCGGAACACAGATACGCAGTATTTT.

CDR3 nucleotide sequence: TGCGCCAGCAGCTTGGATTGGACAGGGGACAATGGCTACACCTTC. It specifies CASSLDWTGDNGYTF. The V gene is TRBV5-1, the J gene TRBJ1-2; 9 bases are shared with TRBD1. The V gene's germline CDR1 is SGHRS and CDR2 YFSETQ. The CDR3 totals 15 residues. J was trimmed by 6 bases and V by 0 bases; bases with no gene match: 6. Supplemented by reference TRBV5-1 and TRBJ1-2, the full variable domain reads KAGVTQTPRYLIKTRGQQVTLSCSPISGHRSVSWYQQTPGQGLQFLFEYFSETQRNKGNFPGRFSGRQFSNSRSEMNVSTLELGDSALYLCASSLDWTGDNGYTFGSGTRLTVV.

This chain links TRBV2 with TRBJ2-1; D is ambiguous. Germline-derived CDR1 and CDR2 are SNHLY and FYNNEI. The CDR3 contains 12 residues. Trimming shortened V by 6 bases and J by 9 bases, and 12 bases separated the two germline ends. DNA of the CDR3: TGTGCCAGCAGGGAGACTGTAGGTGAGCAGTTCTTC. Amino acid sequence: CASRETVGEQFF.

V usage is TRBV4-3 and J usage is TRBJ1-1, with D uncertain. The CDR3 totals 13 residues. Germline V gene sequence: CDR1 LGHNA, CDR2 YSLEER. V was clipped by 0 bases and J by 3 bases, with 5 bases between them. The DNA of the CDR3 is TGCGCCAGCAGCCAAGATCGGGACACTGAAGCTTTCTTT. This encodes CASSQDRDTEAFF.

This clone occurred a few times. The chain uses TRBV11-2 and TRBJ1-5; D is unclear. V shed 3 bases and J shed 3 bases, with 6 bases lying between them. This CDR3 contains 13 residues. Germline CDR1 SGHAT, CDR2 FQNNGV. Written as DNA, the CDR3 is TGTGCCAGCAGCTTCAGGAACAATCAGCCCCAGCATTTT. The encoded protein is CASSFRNNQPQHF. Based on the CDR3 plus reference TRBV11-2 and TRBJ1-5, the full variable domain is EAGVAQSPRYKIIEKRQSVAFWCNPISGHATLYWYQQILGQGPKLLIQFQNNGVVDDSQLPKDRFSAERLKGVDSTLKIQPAKLEDSAVYLCASSFRNNQPQHFGDGTRLSIL.

This clone was seen ten or more times. V gene TRBV19 combines with J gene TRBJ2-1; 11 bases are shared with TRBD2. The ends lost 6 bases at V and 4 bases at J; junction bases unmatched: 8. Germline V gene lookup returns CDR1 LNHDA and CDR2 SQIVND (reference sequence). The CDR3 contains 16 residues. This CDR3 is CASRRSGTSGYNEQFF. The CDR3 nucleotides read TGTGCCAGTAGAAGATCCGGGACTAGCGGATACAATGAGCAGTTCTTC.

The chain links TRBV9 to TRBJ1-1; D gene uncertain. This CDR3 contains 18 residues. Germline CDR1 reads SGDLS; CDR2 reads YYNGEE. Between the trimmed V and J ends, which lost 6 bases and 4 bases, there was a span of 28 bases. This CDR3 is CASTRSWVNSYSGTEAFF. In DNA, the CDR3 is TGTGCCAGCACACGTAGCTGGGTAAACTCGTATAGCGGCACTGAAGCTTTCTTT.

The chain recombines TRBV28 with TRBJ1-2; D unresolved. This CDR3 has 16 amino acids. Germline V CDR1 and CDR2: MDHEN, SYDVKM. The V end was cut by 5 bases, the J end by 1 base, with 17 bases between. This CDR3 reads CASSPQRARGNYGYTF. The CDR3 region has the DNA TGTGCCAGCAGTCCACAGAGGGCGCGTGGTAACTATGGCTACACCTTC.

This sequence joins TRBV5-1 and TRBJ1-1; 7 nucleotides line up with TRBD1. The V and J ends lost 0 bases and 7 bases, in that order; junction bases with no gene match: 3. The CDR3 runs 13 residues. The germline CDR1 and CDR2 sequences are SGHRS and YFSETQ. The chain's CDR3 is CASSLGTGREAFF. The DNA for the CDR3 is TGCGCCAGCAGCTTGGGGACAGGTCGTGAAGCTTTCTTT.

The J gene is TRBJ2-3, the V gene TRBV6-1; D is perhaps TRBD1 (6 bases). Germline-derived CDR1 and CDR2 are MNHNS and SASEGT. Trimming took 6 bases from V and 2 from J, leaving 15 bases between them. The CDR3 extends over 15 amino acids. As DNA, the CDR3 is TGTGCCAGCAGCAAAATGGGACAATCCACAGATACGCAGTATTTT. Protein sequence: CASSKMGQSTDTQYF.

The chain recombines TRBV4-3 with TRBJ1-2; possibly TRBD1 for D (5 bases). V was trimmed by 1 base and J by 4 bases, leaving 13 bases between them. CDR3 length equals 15 residues. Germline V lookup: CDR1 LGHNA, CDR2 YSLEER. DNA for the CDR3: TGCGCCAGCAGCCAAGGGGGGATGGGGGGCTATGGCTACACCTTC. Translating gives CASSQGGMGGYGYTF.